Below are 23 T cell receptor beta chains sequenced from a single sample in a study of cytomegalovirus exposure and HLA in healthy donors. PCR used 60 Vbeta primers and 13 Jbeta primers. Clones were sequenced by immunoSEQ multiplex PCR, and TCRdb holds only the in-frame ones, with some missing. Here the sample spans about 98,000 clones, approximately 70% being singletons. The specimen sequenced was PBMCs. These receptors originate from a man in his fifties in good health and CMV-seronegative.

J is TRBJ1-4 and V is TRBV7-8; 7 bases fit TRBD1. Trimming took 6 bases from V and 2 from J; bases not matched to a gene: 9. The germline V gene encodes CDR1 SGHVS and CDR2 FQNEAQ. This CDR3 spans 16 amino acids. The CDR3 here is CASSLTGSPTNEKLFF. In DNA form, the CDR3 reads TGTGCCAGCAGTTTGACAGGGTCCCCGACTAATGAAAAACTGTTTTTT.

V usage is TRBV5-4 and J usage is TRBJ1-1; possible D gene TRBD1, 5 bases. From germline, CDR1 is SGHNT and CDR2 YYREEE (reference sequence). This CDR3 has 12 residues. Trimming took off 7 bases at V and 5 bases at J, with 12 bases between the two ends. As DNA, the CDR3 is TGTGCCAGCGGGGTTGGGGGGACTGAAGCTTTCTTT. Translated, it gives CASGVGGTEAFF.

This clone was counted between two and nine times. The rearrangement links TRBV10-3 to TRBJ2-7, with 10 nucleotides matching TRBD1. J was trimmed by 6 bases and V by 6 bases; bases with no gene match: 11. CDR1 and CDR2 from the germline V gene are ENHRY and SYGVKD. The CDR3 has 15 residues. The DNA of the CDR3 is TGTGCCATCAGCAAAGGACAGGGGGGAGTAGGCGAGCAGTACTTC. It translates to CAISKGQGGVGEQYF.

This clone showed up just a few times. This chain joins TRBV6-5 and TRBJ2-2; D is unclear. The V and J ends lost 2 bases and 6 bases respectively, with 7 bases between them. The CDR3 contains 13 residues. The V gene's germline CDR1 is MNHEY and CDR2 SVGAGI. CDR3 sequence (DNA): TGTGCCAGCAGTTACCAGGCCGCCGGGGAGCTGTTTTTT. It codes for CASSYQAAGELFF.

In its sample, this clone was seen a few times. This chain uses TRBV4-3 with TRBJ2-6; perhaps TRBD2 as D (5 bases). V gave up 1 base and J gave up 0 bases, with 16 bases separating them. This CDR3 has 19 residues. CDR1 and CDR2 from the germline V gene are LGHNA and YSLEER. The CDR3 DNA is TGCGCCAGCAGCCAAGCTTCGGCGCGGGTGTCCTCTGGGGCCAACGTCCTGACTTTC. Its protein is CASSQASARVSSGANVLTF.

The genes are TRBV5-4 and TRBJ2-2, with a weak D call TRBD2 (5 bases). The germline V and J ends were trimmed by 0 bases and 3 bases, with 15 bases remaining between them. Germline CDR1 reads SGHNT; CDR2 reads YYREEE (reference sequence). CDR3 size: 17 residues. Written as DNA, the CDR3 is TGTGCCAGCAGCTTGGCAGTTTACCCGGACTACACCGGGGAGCTGTTTTTT. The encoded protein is CASSLAVYPDYTGELFF.

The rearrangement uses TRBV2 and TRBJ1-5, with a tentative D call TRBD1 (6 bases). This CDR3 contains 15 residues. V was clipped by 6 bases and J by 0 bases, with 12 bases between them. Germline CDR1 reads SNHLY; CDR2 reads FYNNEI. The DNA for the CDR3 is TGTGCCAGCAGAGCGACAGGATATAGCAATCAGCCCCAGCATTTT. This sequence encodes CASRATGYSNQPQHF.

As DNA, the CDR3 is TGTGCCAGCAGCTTTCAGATCTTCTCTGGAAACACCATATATTTT. Translation gives CASSFQIFSGNTIYF. The chain couples TRBV5-6 to TRBJ1-3; D gene ambiguous. Trimming removed 2 bases from V and 0 bases from J, with 9 bases in between. The germline gives CDR1 SGHDT, CDR2 YYEEEE. The CDR3 sequence is 15 residues long.

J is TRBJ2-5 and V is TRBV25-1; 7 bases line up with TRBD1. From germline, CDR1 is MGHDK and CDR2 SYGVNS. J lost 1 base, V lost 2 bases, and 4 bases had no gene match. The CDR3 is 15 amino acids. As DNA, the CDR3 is TGTGCCAGCAGTGAAGGATCAGGGGGCCAAGAGACCCAGTACTTC. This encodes CASSEGSGGQETQYF.

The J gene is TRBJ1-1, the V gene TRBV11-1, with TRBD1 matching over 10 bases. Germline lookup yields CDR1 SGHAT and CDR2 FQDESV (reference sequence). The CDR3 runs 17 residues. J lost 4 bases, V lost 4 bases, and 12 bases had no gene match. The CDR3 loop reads CASSYRTGGGSGTEAFF. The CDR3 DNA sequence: TGTGCCAGCAGCTACAGGACAGGGGGGGGCTCGGGCACTGAAGCTTTCTTT. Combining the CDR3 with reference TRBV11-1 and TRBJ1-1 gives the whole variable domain EAEVAQSPRYKITEKSQAVAFWCDPISGHATLYWYRQILGQGPELLVQFQDESVVDDSQLPKDRFSAERLKGVDSTLKIQPAELGDSAMYLCASSYRTGGGSGTEAFFGQGTRLTVV.

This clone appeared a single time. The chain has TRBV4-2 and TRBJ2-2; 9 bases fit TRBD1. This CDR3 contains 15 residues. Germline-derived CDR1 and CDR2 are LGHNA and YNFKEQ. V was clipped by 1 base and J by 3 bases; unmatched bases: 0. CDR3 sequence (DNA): TGTGCCAGCAGCCAAGGGACAGGGGACACCGGGGAGCTGTTTTTT. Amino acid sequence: CASSQGTGDTGELFF.

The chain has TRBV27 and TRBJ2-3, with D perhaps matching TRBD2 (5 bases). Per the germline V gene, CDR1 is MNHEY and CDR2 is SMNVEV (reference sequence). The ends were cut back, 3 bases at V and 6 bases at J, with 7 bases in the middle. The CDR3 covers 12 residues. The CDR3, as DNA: TGTGCCAGCAGTTTCGGCGGGGATACGCAGTATTTT. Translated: CASSFGGDTQYF.

This CDR3 is CASSPGGTEALNEQFF. In DNA form, the CDR3 reads TGTGCCAGCAGCCCCGGCGGGACGGAGGCCCTAAATGAGCAGTTCTTC. This chain joins TRBV9 and TRBJ2-1; a possible D gene is TRBD2 (6 bases). Trimming removed 4 bases from V and 7 bases from J, with 21 bases in between. CDR3 length: 16 amino acids. Germline V gene sequence: CDR1 SGDLS, CDR2 YYNGEE. The full variable domain, its missing parts supplied by reference TRBV9 and TRBJ2-1, is DSGVTQTPKHLITATGQRVTLRCSPRSGDLSVYWYQQSLDQGLQFLIQYYNGEERAKGNILERFSAQQFPDLHSELNLSSLELGDSALYFCASSPGGTEALNEQFFGPGTRLTVL.

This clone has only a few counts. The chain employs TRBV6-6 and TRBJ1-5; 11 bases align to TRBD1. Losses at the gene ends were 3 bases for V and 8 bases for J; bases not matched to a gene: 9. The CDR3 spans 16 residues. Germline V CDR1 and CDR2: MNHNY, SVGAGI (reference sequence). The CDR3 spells CASSYGTGGDIEPQHF. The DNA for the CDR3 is TGTGCCAGCAGTTATGGGACAGGGGGGGATATTGAGCCCCAGCATTTT.

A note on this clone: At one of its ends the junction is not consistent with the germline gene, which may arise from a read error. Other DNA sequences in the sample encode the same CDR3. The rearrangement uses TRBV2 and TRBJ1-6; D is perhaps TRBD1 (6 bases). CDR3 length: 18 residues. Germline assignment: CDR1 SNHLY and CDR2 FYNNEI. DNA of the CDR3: TGTGCCAGCTGCGTGAGGCCAGGGGAGACGAACTATAATTCCCCCCTCCACTTT. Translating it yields CASCVRPGETNYNSPLHF.

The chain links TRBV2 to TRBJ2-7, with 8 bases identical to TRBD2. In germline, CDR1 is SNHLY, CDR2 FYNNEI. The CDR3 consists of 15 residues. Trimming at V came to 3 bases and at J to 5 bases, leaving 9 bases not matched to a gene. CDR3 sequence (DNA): TGTGCCAGCAGTGAGGCTCGGGGGGGTTTCCACGAGCAGTACTTC. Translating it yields CASSEARGGFHEQYF. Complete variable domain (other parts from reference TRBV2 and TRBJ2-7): EPEVTQTPSHQVTQMGQEVILRCVPISNHLYFYWYRQILGQKVEFLVSFYNNEISEKSEIFDDQFSVERPDGSNFTLKIRSTKLEDSAMYFCASSEARGGFHEQYFGPGTRLTVT.

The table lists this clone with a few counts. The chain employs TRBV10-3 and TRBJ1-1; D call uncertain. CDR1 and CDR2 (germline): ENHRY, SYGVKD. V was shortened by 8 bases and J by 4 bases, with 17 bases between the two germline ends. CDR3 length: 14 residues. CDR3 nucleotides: TGTGCCATCGGACGCGGGGAACCGAGCACTGAAGCTTTCTTT. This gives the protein CAIGRGEPSTEAFF.

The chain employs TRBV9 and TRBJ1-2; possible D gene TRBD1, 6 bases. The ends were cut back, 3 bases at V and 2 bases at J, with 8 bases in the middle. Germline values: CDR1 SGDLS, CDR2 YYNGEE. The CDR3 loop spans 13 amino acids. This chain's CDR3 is CASSAQGNYGYTF. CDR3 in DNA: TGTGCCAGCAGCGCACAGGGCAACTATGGCTACACCTTC.

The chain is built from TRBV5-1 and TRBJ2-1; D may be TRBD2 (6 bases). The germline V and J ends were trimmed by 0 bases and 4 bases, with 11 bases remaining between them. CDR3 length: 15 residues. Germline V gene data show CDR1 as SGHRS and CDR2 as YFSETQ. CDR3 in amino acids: CASSLDGGIYNEQFF. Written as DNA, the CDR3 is TGCGCCAGCAGCTTGGACGGGGGAATATACAATGAGCAGTTCTTC.

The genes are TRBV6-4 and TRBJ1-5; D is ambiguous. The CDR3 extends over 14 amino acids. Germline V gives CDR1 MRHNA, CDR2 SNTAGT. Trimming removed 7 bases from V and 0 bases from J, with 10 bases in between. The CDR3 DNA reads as TGTGCCAGCATCGTACAGAATAGCAATCAGCCCCAGCATTTT. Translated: CASIVQNSNQPQHF.

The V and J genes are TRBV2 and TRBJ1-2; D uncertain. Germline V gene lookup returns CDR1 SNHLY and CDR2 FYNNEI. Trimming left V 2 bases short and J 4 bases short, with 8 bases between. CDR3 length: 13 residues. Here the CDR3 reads CASSESVSYGYTF. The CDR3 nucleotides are TGTGCCAGCAGTGAATCGGTGAGCTATGGCTACACCTTC.

In nucleotides, the CDR3 is TGCGCCAGCAGCCAAGAATGGGGGGTCACCCAGTACTTC. It is translated as CASSQEWGVTQYF. The V call is TRBV4-1, the J call TRBJ2-5; perhaps TRBD2 as D (6 bases). The ends were cut back, 0 bases at V and 8 bases at J, with 10 bases in the middle. Germline CDR1 MGHRA, CDR2 YSYEKL. The CDR3 totals 13 residues.

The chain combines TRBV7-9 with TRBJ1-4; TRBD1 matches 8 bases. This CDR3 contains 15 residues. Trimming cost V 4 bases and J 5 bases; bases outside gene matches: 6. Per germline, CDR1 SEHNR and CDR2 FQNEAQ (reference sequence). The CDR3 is CASSSTGAPNEKLFF. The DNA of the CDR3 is TGTGCCAGCAGCTCGACAGGGGCCCCAAATGAAAAACTGTTTTTT.